The 26 T cell receptor beta chains below come from one sample, sequenced in a study of cytomegalovirus exposure and HLA in healthy donors. The primer mix had 60 Vbeta and 13 Jbeta primers. Profiling relied on immunoSEQ multiplex PCR, and the TCRdb table lists in-frame clones only, not all of them. This sample yields tens of thousands of clones, of which 80% to 90% are seen a single time; approximately 4% belongs to the top ten. Sequencing used PBMCs. The source of these receptors is a woman younger than 35 in good health and CMV-seronegative.

A single count supports this clone. V and J are TRBV19 and TRBJ2-2; D gene unclear. This CDR3 is 15 amino acids long. V lost 3 bases and J 1 base, leaving 9 bases between the germline ends. Per the germline V gene, CDR1 is LNHDA and CDR2 is SQIVND (reference sequence). The CDR3, as DNA: TGTGCCAGTAGTATCGCTGCAGGGAACACCGGGGAGCTGTTTTTT. Its protein product is CASSIAAGNTGELFF. Combining the CDR3 with reference TRBV19 and TRBJ2-2 gives the whole variable domain DGGITQSPKYLFRKEGQNVTLSCEQNLNHDAMYWYRQDPGQGLRLIYYSQIVNDFQKGDIAEGYSVSREKKESFPLTVTSAQKNPTAFYLCASSIAAGNTGELFFGEGSRLTVL.

The V gene is TRBV5-1, the J gene TRBJ2-3; maybe TRBD2 (6 bases). This CDR3 has 15 residues. The V and J ends lost 4 bases and 2 bases respectively, with 14 bases between them. CDR1 is SGHRS and CDR2 is YFSETQ in the germline V gene. The CDR3 DNA reads as TGCGCCAGCAGCCCCGGGACTCCTTTCACAGATACGCAGTATTTT. As protein: CASSPGTPFTDTQYF.

This chain uses TRBV4-2 with TRBJ2-7; 9 bases fit TRBD1. Germline V lookup: CDR1 LGHNA, CDR2 YNFKEQ. The CDR3 totals 15 residues. V was clipped by 0 bases and J by 3 bases; unmatched bases: 3. The CDR3 here is CASSQDETGGYEQYF. Here the CDR3 DNA reads TGTGCCAGCAGCCAAGACGAGACAGGGGGCTACGAGCAGTACTTC.

A few counts support this clone. V gene TRBV28 combines with J gene TRBJ2-7; TRBD2 matches at 8 bases. The CDR3 consists of 14 residues. V lost 5 bases, J lost 1 base, and 4 bases stayed unmatched. CDR1 is MDHEN and CDR2 is SYDVKM in the germline V gene. The CDR3 loop reads CASSETSGSYEQYF. The CDR3 DNA reads TGTGCCAGCAGTGAAACTAGCGGTTCCTACGAGCAGTACTTC.

The rearrangement uses TRBV7-8 and TRBJ2-7, with D possibly being TRBD2 (6 bases). Germline loops: CDR1 SGHVS, CDR2 FQNEAQ. Trimming took off 5 bases at V and 1 base at J, with 15 bases between the two ends. The CDR3 contains 15 residues. The CDR3 loop reads CASSAGPPGSYEQYF. Written as DNA, the CDR3 is TGTGCCAGCAGCGCGGGACCGCCAGGATCCTACGAGCAGTACTTC.

CDR3 nucleotides: TGTGCCAGCAGCTTAGGAGGGCCTCGCGAGCAGTACTTC. Translation: CASSLGGPREQYF. This chain uses TRBV7-2 with TRBJ2-7; TRBD2 is a possible D gene (5 bases). The CDR3 has 13 residues. V was shortened by 1 base and J by 6 bases, with 10 bases between the two germline ends. Per the germline V gene, CDR1 is SGHTA and CDR2 is FQGNSA.

The chain carries TRBV5-4 and TRBJ2-7, with 8 bases identical to TRBD2. The CDR3 contains 15 residues. Germline V gene sequence: CDR1 SGHNT, CDR2 YYREEE (reference sequence). V lost 1 base and J lost 2; bases outside the gene matches: 5. The CDR3 nucleotides are TGTGCCAGCAGCTTGTCAGCGGGGGCCGCCTACGAGCAGTACTTC. This gives the protein CASSLSAGAAYEQYF.

The gene calls are TRBV7-8 and TRBJ1-1; 7 bases fit TRBD1. The CDR3 totals 14 residues. From germline, CDR1 is SGHVS and CDR2 FQNEAQ. V dropped 7 bases and J dropped 1; count of bases not matched to a gene: 6. The CDR3 sequence: CASTHRGRNTEAFF. The CDR3 coding sequence is TGTGCCAGCACCCACAGGGGAAGGAACACTGAAGCTTTCTTT.

On this clone: A read error may produce the germline difference seen at one junction end. The V call is TRBV6-1, the J call TRBJ2-7, with TRBD2 matching 8 bases. The CDR3 loop spans 15 amino acids. CDR1 is MNHNS, CDR2 SASEGT, per germline. The CDR3 reads CASREAVGGADEQYF. The CDR3 DNA sequence: TGTGCCAGCAGGGAAGCGGTCGGGGGGGCCGATGAGCAGTACTTC.

The table lists this clone with a count of one. The chain is built from TRBV5-1 and TRBJ2-6; D call uncertain. Germline values: CDR1 SGHRS, CDR2 YFSETQ. The CDR3 sequence is 14 residues long. The V end was cut by 7 bases, the J end by 0 bases, with 8 bases between. CDR3 loop: CASGPGSGANVLTF. In nucleotides, the CDR3 is TGCGCCAGCGGTCCCGGCTCTGGGGCCAACGTCCTGACTTTC. Looking up the rest from reference TRBV5-1 and TRBJ2-6 gives the full variable domain: KAGVTQTPRYLIKTRGQQVTLSCSPISGHRSVSWYQQTPGQGLQFLFEYFSETQRNKGNFPGRFSGRQFSNSRSEMNVSTLELGDSALYLCASGPGSGANVLTFGAGSRLTVL.

This sequence joins TRBV28 and TRBJ2-1; 8 bases match TRBD2. The CDR3 has 15 amino acids. Germline CDR1 and CDR2: MDHEN and SYDVKM. After removal of 5 bases from V and 8 bases from J, the junction contained 11 bases not matched to a gene. The CDR3 nucleotides are TGTGCCAGCAGTCGACTAGCGTTCCAGATCGATGAGCAGTTCTTC. It encodes CASSRLAFQIDEQFF.

The CDR3 DNA sequence: TGCGCCAGCTCCTTCCTAGCGGGAGGGTACGAGCAGTACTTC. Residues: CASSFLAGGYEQYF. The chain links TRBV4-3 to TRBJ2-5; 12 nucleotides line up with TRBD2. Gene TRBJ2-7 matches the end of the DNA better, so the J call may be wrong. Looked up from germline, CDR1 is LGHNA and CDR2 is YSLEER. This CDR3 contains 14 residues.

In this sample, this clone turned up a few times. This chain uses TRBV7-9 with TRBJ2-1, with D unclear. The germline gives CDR1 SEHNR, CDR2 FQNEAQ (reference sequence). The CDR3 is 13 residues long. V lost 11 bases to trimming and J lost 6 bases, with 17 bases between them. Written as DNA, the CDR3 is TGTGCCGACTTCCCCGCCGGATCCAATGAGCAGTTCTTC. It yields the protein CADFPAGSNEQFF.

A note on this clone: One end of the junction is discordant with germline, which a read error may explain. The V gene is TRBV28, the J gene TRBJ1-2, with a weak D call TRBD1 (5 bases). The germline gives CDR1 MDHEN, CDR2 SYDVKM. The CDR3 is made up of 14 amino acids. The CDR3 is CASSLVDTNYGYTF. CDR3 coding DNA: TGTGCCAGCAGTTTAGTGGACACTAATTATGGCTACACCTTC.

This rearrangement joins TRBV11-3 to TRBJ2-1; weak D call: TRBD2 (5 bases). The length of the CDR3 is 17 residues. V was shortened by 0 bases and J by 0 bases, with 12 bases between the two germline ends. The germline V gene encodes CDR1 SGHNT and CDR2 YENEEA. This chain's CDR3 is CASSLDPLGSSYNEQFF. The CDR3 region has the DNA TGTGCCAGCAGCTTAGACCCACTAGGGAGCTCCTACAATGAGCAGTTCTTC. Filled out from reference TRBV11-3 and TRBJ2-1, the complete variable domain reads EAGVVQSPRYKIIEKKQPVAFWCNPISGHNTLYWYLQNLGQGPELLIRYENEEAVDDSQLPKDRFSAERLKGVDSTLKIQPAELGDSAVYLCASSLDPLGSSYNEQFFGPGTRLTVL.

The J gene is TRBJ1-3, the V gene TRBV5-8; weak D call: TRBD1 (5 bases). Looked up from germline, CDR1 is SGHTS and CDR2 is YDEGEE. V lost 4 bases and J 1 base, leaving 18 bases between the germline ends. The CDR3 is 17 residues long. CDR3 bases: TGTGCCAGCAGCGAAGAGCAGGGAATTGGGTCTGGAAACACCATATATTTT. It encodes CASSEEQGIGSGNTIYF.

The J gene is TRBJ2-7, the V gene TRBV27, with 8 bases identical to TRBD2. Looked up from germline, CDR1 is MNHEY and CDR2 is SMNVEV (reference sequence). The CDR3 consists of 16 residues. The J segment lost 6 bases and the V segment lost 6 bases, leaving 16 bases of the junction unmatched. The CDR3 loop is CASRPPEGLEIGEQYF. Written as DNA, the CDR3 is TGTGCCAGCAGGCCCCCAGAGGGACTAGAAATAGGCGAGCAGTACTTC.

The CDR3 sequence is CASGPVRVDQPQHF. CDR3 coding DNA: TGTGCCAGCGGCCCTGTCAGGGTGGACCAGCCCCAGCATTTT. This chain uses TRBV27 with TRBJ1-5; D possibly corresponds to TRBD1 (5 bases). The germline V gene encodes CDR1 MNHEY and CDR2 SMNVEV (reference sequence). This CDR3 contains 14 residues. The germline V and J ends were trimmed by 8 bases and 7 bases, with 18 bases remaining between them.

This chain uses TRBV19 with TRBJ2-1; tentative D call: TRBD2 (5 bases). The CDR3 consists of 13 residues. Trimming took 7 bases from V and 3 from J, leaving 10 bases between them. Germline-derived CDR1 and CDR2 are LNHDA and SQIVND (reference sequence). The CDR3 here is CASKKAGYNEQFF. In DNA, the CDR3 is TGTGCCAGTAAAAAGGCGGGCTACAATGAGCAGTTCTTC.

This clone showed up just once. CDR3 region: CASSPRTSGGNAQYF. The CDR3, as DNA: TGTGCCAGCAGCCCCCGGACTAGCGGCGGGAATGCGCAGTATTTT. The chain carries TRBV11-3 and TRBJ2-3; the match to TRBD2 covers 10 bases. CDR3 length equals 15 residues. J was trimmed by 10 bases and V by 5 bases; bases with no gene match: 12. CDR1 is SGHNT and CDR2 is YENEEA in the germline V gene.

The chain combines TRBV7-2 with TRBJ1-1; no clear D. Deletions cut 0 bases from V and 3 bases from J, with 11 bases between. The CDR3 consists of 15 residues. CDR1 and CDR2 (germline): SGHTA, FQGNSA. The chain's CDR3 is CASSLAQARDTEAFF. The CDR3 DNA reads as TGTGCCAGCAGCTTAGCGCAGGCCCGCGACACTGAAGCTTTCTTT.

The J gene is TRBJ1-6, the V gene TRBV6-4; D remains unclear. V was cut by 3 bases and J by 7 bases, with 13 bases left in between. The germline gives CDR1 MRHNA, CDR2 SNTAGT. CDR3 length: 15 residues. The CDR3 loop reads CASSETDLSNSPLHF. The CDR3 nucleotides are TGTGCCAGCAGTGAAACGGACTTGTCAAATTCACCCCTCCACTTT.

This rearrangement joins TRBV4-3 to TRBJ1-2; 10 nucleotides match TRBD1. The germline CDR1 and CDR2 sequences are LGHNA and YSLEER. The CDR3 is made up of 17 amino acids. J gave up 4 bases and V 3 bases, and 11 bases lay outside the gene matches. CDR3 loop: CASSQGDRGPEGYGYTF. The CDR3 coding sequence is TGCGCCAGCAGCCAGGGGGACAGGGGCCCGGAGGGCTATGGCTACACCTTC.

V gene TRBV5-1 combines with J gene TRBJ2-5; 7 bases are shared with TRBD2. The V and J ends lost 5 bases and 3 bases, in that order; junction bases with no gene match: 7. Germline V gene sequence: CDR1 SGHRS, CDR2 YFSETQ. This CDR3 has 14 residues. CDR3 sequence: CASRAGTTKETQYF. For the CDR3, the DNA is TGCGCCAGCAGAGCGGGGACTACCAAAGAGACCCAGTACTTC.

This chain links TRBV28 with TRBJ2-7, with 7 nucleotides matching TRBD1. The V segment lost 7 bases and the J segment 4 bases; nucleotides outside the gene matches: 7. The CDR3 totals 13 residues. Germline lookup yields CDR1 MDHEN and CDR2 SYDVKM. The CDR3 region has the DNA TGTGCCAGCACCCCCACCAGGGGGTACGAGCAGTACTTC. It is translated as CASTPTRGYEQYF.

The chain joins TRBV6-5 to TRBJ2-5, with 9 positions matching TRBD2. CDR3 length: 15 residues. The germline V gene encodes CDR1 MNHEY and CDR2 SVGAGI. The J segment lost 9 bases and the V segment lost 6 bases, leaving 14 bases of the junction unmatched. CDR3 in DNA: TGTGCCAGCAGAGGTGAAGCGGGGGGTCAATGGGCCCAGTACTTC. Residues: CASRGEAGGQWAQYF.